These 10 T cell receptor beta chains were all obtained from the same sample, sequenced in a study of radiotherapy plus CTLA-4 blockade in lung cancer. TCRdb's copy holds only in-frame clones and misses some; the assay was immunoSEQ multiplex PCR. Of about 30,000 clones listed, less than 85% are singletons. Sequences were derived from peripheral blood, sampled from a patient treated with radiotherapy plus ipilimumab. Every receptor here comes from a human donor with non-small cell lung cancer who had stable disease on radiotherapy plus ipilimumab.

This clone has more than one count but fewer than ten. The V call is TRBV5-6, the J call TRBJ1-2, with D maybe TRBD1 (6 bases). The CDR3 sequence is 13 residues long. V was cut by 4 bases and J by 8 bases, with 15 bases left in between. Germline V lookup: CDR1 SGHDT, CDR2 YYEEEE. Written as DNA, the CDR3 is TGTGCCAGCAGCCTAACGACAGGAAGGGGCTACACCTTC. This sequence encodes CASSLTTGRGYTF.

The chain has TRBV11-2 and TRBJ2-5, with TRBD2 matching 9 bases. This CDR3 contains 15 residues. The V and J ends lost 0 bases and 5 bases, in that order; junction bases with no gene match: 4. The V gene's germline CDR1 is SGHAT and CDR2 FQNNGV. CDR3 in amino acids: CASSLERGGQETQYF. In nucleotides, the CDR3 is TGTGCCAGCAGCTTAGAGCGGGGGGGCCAGGAGACCCAGTACTTC. Using reference TRBV11-2 and TRBJ2-5 for the parts outside the CDR3, the full variable domain is EAGVAQSPRYKIIEKRQSVAFWCNPISGHATLYWYQQILGQGPKLLIQFQNNGVVDDSQLPKDRFSAERLKGVDSTLKIQPAKLEDSAVYLCASSLERGGQETQYFGPGTRLLVL.

The chain couples TRBV6-1 to TRBJ2-5; D uncertain. Per germline, CDR1 MNHNS and CDR2 SASEGT. The CDR3 totals 13 residues. V was trimmed by 2 bases and J by 5 bases, leaving 9 bases between them. Here the CDR3 DNA reads TGTGCCAGCAGTGAAAACAGATTGGAGACCCAGTACTTC. The encoded protein is CASSENRLETQYF.

The CDR3 protein is CASSLAGQGENYGYTF. The CDR3 DNA reads as TGTGCCAGCAGTTTAGCGGGACAGGGCGAAAACTATGGCTACACCTTC. The chain carries TRBV28 and TRBJ1-2, with 9 bases identical to TRBD1. CDR1 MDHEN and CDR2 SYDVKM come from the germline V gene. Trimming took 2 bases from V and 2 from J; bases not matched to a gene: 6. The CDR3 consists of 16 residues.

This clone was found once. V is TRBV28 and J is TRBJ1-2; tentative D call: TRBD1 (6 bases). V was trimmed by 5 bases and J by 4 bases, leaving 17 bases between them. Per germline, CDR1 MDHEN and CDR2 SYDVKM. There are 15 residues in the CDR3. The CDR3 DNA follows: TGTGCCAGCAGTATACCAGGGGCCGGCTTCTATGGCTACACCTTC. As protein: CASSIPGAGFYGYTF.

The chain carries TRBV7-6 and TRBJ1-1; D possibly corresponds to TRBD1 (5 bases). V was clipped by 1 base and J by 0 bases, with 12 bases between them. The CDR3 has 16 amino acids. CDR1 SGHVS and CDR2 FNYEAQ come from the germline V gene. The CDR3 bases are TGTGCCAGCAGCTTAGAGCGCGGGGCCTTGAACACTGAAGCTTTCTTT. Protein product: CASSLERGALNTEAFF.

J is TRBJ2-6 and V is TRBV14; no reliable D call. The CDR3 is made up of 16 amino acids. The ends were cut back, 0 bases at V and 2 bases at J, with 8 bases in the middle. Per germline, CDR1 SGHDN and CDR2 FVKESK. CDR3 amino acids: CASSQDRSAGANVLTF. CDR3 nucleotide sequence: TGTGCCAGCAGCCAAGATCGGAGCGCTGGGGCCAACGTCCTGACTTTC.

The chain has TRBV30 and TRBJ1-1; weak D call: TRBD1 (6 bases). CDR1 GTSNPN and CDR2 SVGIG come from the germline V gene (reference sequence). This CDR3 comprises 13 residues. V was cut by 3 bases and J by 3 bases, with 11 bases left in between. CDR3 loop: CAWRPTGYTEAFF. For the CDR3, the DNA is TGTGCCTGGAGACCTACAGGGTACACTGAAGCTTTCTTT.

The rearrangement links TRBV10-3 to TRBJ2-3; 8 bases fit TRBD2. V shed 10 bases and J 7 bases; nucleotides not matched to a gene: 16. In germline, CDR1 is ENHRY, CDR2 SYGVKD. The CDR3 loop spans 15 amino acids. The CDR3 loop is CATTHGGGRRNTQYF. CDR3 DNA sequence: TGTGCCACCACCCATGGCGGGGGGAGAAGGAATACGCAGTATTTT.

V usage is TRBV19 and J usage is TRBJ1-1; 8 bases match TRBD1. V was clipped by 9 bases and J by 7 bases; unmatched bases: 4. Germline assignment: CDR1 LNHDA and CDR2 SQIVND (reference sequence). This CDR3 comprises 11 residues. CDR3 bases: TGTGCCAGCCAGGACAGGGTTGAAGCTTTCTTT. Translated, it gives CASQDRVEAFF. The variable domain in full, with the rest retrieved from reference TRBV19 and TRBJ1-1, is DGGITQSPKYLFRKEGQNVTLSCEQNLNHDAMYWYRQDPGQGLRLIYYSQIVNDFQKGDIAEGYSVSREKKESFPLTVTSAQKNPTAFYLCASQDRVEAFFGQGTRLTVV.